The 23 T cell receptor beta chains in this list originate from one sample, sequenced in a study of human T cells and chemical hapten exposure. Individual cDNA molecules (in the library) carried attached unique molecular identifiers. TCRdb itself ran the reads through MiXCR, one entry per CDR3 protein. Here the sample spans more than 900 distinct CDR3 sequences, about 83% being singletons. Unseparated into fractions, whole blood served as the source from which total RNA was extracted. Input material: whole blood. Receptors were obtained from a human donor with alopecia, or a healthy volunteer (not recorded which). Some clones in this sample may be carry-over from other donors' samples. This table probably holds off-target reads from a library built for another chain.

The rearrangement links TRBV6-1 to TRBJ2-3, with TRBD1 identical over 7 bases. V was pared by 6 bases and J by 4 bases, with 13 bases of the junction left unmatched. The CDR3 loop spans 16 amino acids. Germline assignment: CDR1 MNHNS and CDR2 SASEGT. CDR3 sequence: CASRNPAGQGADTQYF. The CDR3 nucleotides read TGTGCCAGCAGGAACCCGGCAGGTCAGGGGGCAGATACGCAGTATTTT.

The CDR3 DNA follows: TGCGCCAGCAGCTTTGCCCCTACATCCACAGATACGCAGTATTTT. Its protein is CASSFAPTSTDTQYF. The rearrangement uses TRBV5-1 and TRBJ2-3; no definite D call. This CDR3 region has 15 residues. V lost 2 bases, J lost 2 bases, and 12 bases lay in between. Germline-derived CDR1 and CDR2 are SGHRS and YFSETQ.

The chain has TRBV6-1 and TRBJ2-6; possibly TRBD1 or TRBD2 for D (5 bases each). The CDR3 is 16 residues long. Germline V lookup: CDR1 MNHNS, CDR2 SASEGT. Trimming left V 0 bases short and J 1 base short, with 7 bases between. This chain's CDR3 is CASSEAGPSGANVLTF. CDR3 sequence (DNA): TGTGCCAGCAGTGAAGCGGGACCATCTGGGGCCAACGTCCTGACTTTC.

The chain employs TRBV4-1 and TRBJ1-4, with unresolved D. The CDR3 covers 13 residues. Germline V CDR1 and CDR2: MGHRA, YSYEKL. V dropped 2 bases and J dropped 8 bases, with 9 bases sitting between them. The CDR3 reads CASSQWQGEKLFF. DNA of the CDR3: TGCGCCAGCAGCCAATGGCAAGGCGAAAAACTGTTTTTT.

This rearrangement joins TRBV5-5 to TRBJ2-7; 9 bases line up with TRBD1. The V gene's germline CDR1 is SGHKS and CDR2 YYEKEE (reference sequence). V lost 4 bases to trimming and J lost 7 bases; unmatched junction nucleotides: 12. The CDR3 runs 15 residues. The CDR3 nucleotides read TGTGCCAGCAGCCGTGACCGGGACAGGGCCCGTGAGCAGTACTTC. Protein product: CASSRDRDRAREQYF.

V gene TRBV20-1 combines with J gene TRBJ2-1; D gene ambiguous. There are 10 residues in the CDR3. Trimming pared 3 bases from V and 11 bases from J, leaving 8 bases between. Germline V gene lookup returns CDR1 DFQATT and CDR2 SNEGSKA (reference sequence). The CDR3 DNA is TGCAGTGCTAGTACGAGGCAGCAGTTCTTC. Translation gives CSASTRQQFF.

The CDR3, as DNA: TGCAGTGCTGTCTCGGGACAGAAAAATTCACCCCTCCACTTT. Translated, it gives CSAVSGQKNSPLHF. The chain uses TRBV20-1 and TRBJ1-6; the match to TRBD1 covers 7 bases. V lost 5 bases and J lost 7; bases outside the gene matches: 8. The V gene's germline CDR1 is DFQATT and CDR2 SNEGSKA (reference sequence). This CDR3 is built from 14 residues.

In its sample, this clonotype was seen once. This rearrangement joins TRBV7-2 to TRBJ2-1, with 9 bases aligning to TRBD2. Germline lookup yields CDR1 SGHTA and CDR2 FQGNSA. The CDR3 is 17 residues long. J gave up 8 bases and V 2 bases, and 13 bases lay outside the gene matches. The CDR3 protein is CASSLHLAGRKRYEQFF. The DNA for the CDR3 is TGTGCCAGCAGCTTACATCTAGCGGGACGAAAGAGGTATGAGCAGTTCTTC.

In this sample, this clonotype turned up a few times. The rearrangement links TRBV7-8 to TRBJ2-7; possible D gene TRBD2, 5 bases. The CDR3 is 12 amino acids. Germline V gene data show CDR1 as SGHVS and CDR2 as FQNEAQ. Trimming took off 2 bases at V and 6 bases at J, with 8 bases between the two ends. CDR3 sequence reads: CASSLSGGEQYF. CDR3 sequence (DNA): TGTGCCAGCAGCTTAAGCGGAGGCGAGCAGTACTTC.

This chain connects TRBV27 to TRBJ1-1; weak D call: TRBD1 (6 bases). Germline loops: CDR1 MNHEY, CDR2 SMNVEV (reference sequence). Between the trimmed V and J ends, which lost 7 bases and 3 bases, there was a span of 12 bases. The CDR3 spans 13 residues. CDR3 sequence (DNA): TGTGCCAGCACAGGGGTGGGGGACACTGAAGCTTTCTTT. It codes for CASTGVGDTEAFF.

The CDR3 reads CASLGSDQETQYF. CDR3 nucleotide sequence: TGTGCCAGCCTGGGCAGCGACCAAGAGACCCAGTACTTC. The chain is built from TRBV10-3 and TRBJ2-5; D is unresolved. The V gene lost 10 bases and the J gene lost 0 bases, with 12 bases spanning the gap. From germline, CDR1 is ENHRY and CDR2 SYGVKD. The CDR3 spans 13 residues.

This chain uses TRBV15 with TRBJ1-1; no clear D. Germline V CDR1 and CDR2: LNHNV, YYDKDF (reference sequence). V shed 2 bases and J shed 4 bases, with 20 bases lying between them. The CDR3 length is 17 residues. The CDR3 sequence: CATSRRPIGRSGTEAFF. The CDR3 nucleotides are TGTGCCACCAGCAGACGCCCGATCGGGCGCTCCGGCACTGAAGCTTTCTTT.

V usage is TRBV7-9 and J usage is TRBJ2-2; D is unresolved. CDR1 SEHNR and CDR2 FQNEAQ come from the germline V gene (reference sequence). This CDR3 region has 17 residues. Trimming stripped 2 bases from V and 5 bases from J, with 18 bases between. CDR3 DNA: TGTGCCAGCAGCTTATATGTACCGGGCCGCAGGACCGGGGAGCTGTTTTTT. Translated: CASSLYVPGRRTGELFF.

J is TRBJ1-3 and V is TRBV19; 7 nucleotides agree with TRBD1. This CDR3 is built from 16 residues. Germline V gene sequence: CDR1 LNHDA, CDR2 SQIVND (reference sequence). Trimming at V came to 3 bases and at J to 4 bases, leaving 9 bases not matched to a gene. The CDR3 sequence is CASSMGYTGDGNTIYF. The CDR3 DNA sequence: TGTGCCAGTAGTATGGGCTACACAGGGGACGGAAACACCATATATTTT. Using reference TRBV19 and TRBJ1-3 for the parts outside the CDR3, the full variable domain is DGGITQSPKYLFRKEGQNVTLSCEQNLNHDAMYWYRQDPGQGLRLIYYSQIVNDFQKGDIAEGYSVSREKKESFPLTVTSAQKNPTAFYLCASSMGYTGDGNTIYFGEGSWLTVV.

The V call is TRBV29-1, the J call TRBJ2-3; TRBD2 matches at 9 bases. The junction had 6 bases not matched to a gene; V was cut back by 5 bases and J by 3 bases. Germline lookup yields CDR1 SQVTM and CDR2 ANQGSEA. The CDR3 extends over 14 amino acids. The CDR3 loop is CSVRSSGMTDTQYF. In DNA form, the CDR3 reads TGCAGCGTTCGGTCTAGCGGGATGACAGATACGCAGTATTTT.

V usage is TRBV7-9 and J usage is TRBJ1-1; D gene ambiguous. The CDR3 sequence is 13 residues long. Trimming removed 5 bases at V and 0 bases at J, with 7 bases between. The germline gives CDR1 SEHNR, CDR2 FQNEAQ (reference sequence). DNA for the CDR3: TGTGCCAGCAGCCCAGAGTTGAACACTGAAGCTTTCTTT. It translates to CASSPELNTEAFF.

The chain combines TRBV5-8 with TRBJ1-5, with 11 bases identical to TRBD1. The V and J ends lost 4 bases and 6 bases, in that order; junction bases with no gene match: 6. The germline V gene encodes CDR1 SGHTS and CDR2 YDEGEE. This CDR3 is built from 15 residues. CDR3 DNA: TGTGCCAGCAGCATAGGACAGGGGGCATTTCAGCCCCAGCATTTT. Translating it yields CASSIGQGAFQPQHF.

The chain combines TRBV5-1 with TRBJ2-1; 10 bases map to TRBD2. Germline V gives CDR1 SGHRS, CDR2 YFSETQ. The CDR3 extends over 13 amino acids. V was clipped by 6 bases and J by 11 bases; unmatched bases: 8. CDR3 in DNA: TGCGCCAGCAAAACTAGCGGGACCCCTCAGCAGTTCTTC. Encoded protein: CASKTSGTPQQFF.

V usage is TRBV28 and J usage is TRBJ2-7, with no clear D. CDR3 size: 12 residues. The germline V gene has CDR1 MDHEN and CDR2 SYDVKM. The V end lost 2 bases, the J end lost 3 bases, and 5 bases lay between the germline ends. CDR3 sequence reads: CASSLVGYEQYF. The CDR3 DNA reads as TGTGCCAGCAGTTTAGTGGGCTACGAGCAGTACTTC.

V gene TRBV9 combines with J gene TRBJ2-7; 10 bases line up with TRBD2. Germline CDR1 is SGDLS and CDR2 is YYNGEE. The V segment lost 5 bases and the J segment 2 bases; nucleotides outside the gene matches: 13. CDR3 length: 17 residues. The CDR3 nucleotides are TGTGCCAGCAGTAAGACTAGCGGGCCTCTTCCCCCCTACGAGCAGTACTTC. It codes for CASSKTSGPLPPYEQYF.

The gene calls are TRBV30 and TRBJ2-1, with 7 bases matching TRBD2. The CDR3 spans 14 residues. The germline gives CDR1 GTSNPN, CDR2 SVGIG (reference sequence). Trimming removed 8 bases from V and 4 bases from J; junction bases left unmatched: 11. CDR3 in DNA: TGTGCCGGAAGTCTCGGCGGGAGATACAATGAGCAGTTCTTC. Translated: CAGSLGGRYNEQFF.

CDR3 DNA: TGTGCCAGCAGTGAATTTACTACGGATACGCAGTATTTT. Its translation: CASSEFTTDTQYF. The V gene is TRBV25-1, the J gene TRBJ2-3; D is unresolved. V lost 1 base to trimming and J lost 6 bases, with 8 bases between them. The CDR3 loop spans 13 amino acids. Germline assignment: CDR1 MGHDK and CDR2 SYGVNS.

The V and J genes are TRBV27 and TRBJ2-7; possibly TRBD2 for D (7 bases). V was pared by 2 bases and J by 2 bases, with 13 bases between. The CDR3 is made up of 15 amino acids. CDR1 and CDR2 from the germline V gene are MNHEY and SMNVEV (reference sequence). CDR3 in amino acids: CASSLGGDTPYEQYF. CDR3 sequence (DNA): TGTGCCAGCAGTTTAGGGGGGGACACCCCCTACGAGCAGTACTTC.